This T cell receptor (beta chain) was profiled in a study of OX40 agonist ivuxolimab in advanced cancers. In terms of the full investigation: Ivuxolimab was an agonistic, fully human IgG2 monoclonal antibody directed against OX40 (CD134), a costimulatory receptor. Intravenous ivuxolimab was administered to patients every 2 weeks at six dose levels: 0.01, 0.1, 0.3, 1.5, 3 and 10 mg/kg. Of the 50 or so patients in dose escalation, 19 had hepatocellular carcinoma, about 15 had melanoma, 9 had renal cell carcinoma and 9 had head and neck cancer. The dose-escalation cohort was over 70% male with a mean age of about 60 years, ranging from about 23 to 85. Prior anti-PD-1, anti-PD-L1 or anti-CTLA-4 therapy was permitted, and about two fifths of dose-escalation patients had received checkpoint inhibitors. Three dose-escalation patients achieved partial responses, one with hepatocellular carcinoma and two with cutaneous melanoma. Peripheral TCRbeta sequencing was intended to test whether TCR sequence diversity was altered and clonal T-cell expansion was caused by ivuxolimab. The paper reports the monotherapy dose-escalation portion (N ≈ 52 patients) of the phase I ivuxolimab trial. Overall study results and their limits: The antigen specificity of the clonally expanded peripheral T cells was not determined. Low levels of normalized T-cell clonal expansion were also seen in some patients who did not respond. At doses of 0.1 to 3.0 mg/kg, clonal expansion of both CD4+ and CD8+ blood T cells was observed from baseline to week 6. In the 0.1-3.0 mg/kg groups, partial responders had among the lowest normalized peripheral clonal expansion, particularly in CD8+ T cells. After ivuxolimab, expanded clones were on average more numerous among CD8+ T cells than among CD4+ T cells.

For sequencing of the TCRbeta CDR3 region, genomic DNA was extracted from the sorted cells. TCRbeta CDR3 regions were sequenced using the immunoSEQ Assay. TCRdb obtained this table from immuneACCESS and retained in-frame rearrangements with V and J assigned. These tables miss some clones; where compared with another copy, unresolved V genes account for less than half of the shortfall, and the remainder is unexplained. Present in this sample are about 110,000 clones, approximately 90% of which were seen just once. Around 0.7% of the sample belongs to the ten largest clones. On this clone itself: This clone's antigen is unknown. Compared with germline, one end of the junction differs, possibly owing to a read error.

CDR1 and CDR2 (SGHKS, YYEKEE) derive from the germline V gene (reference sequence). From the cysteine up to the phenylalanine, the CDR3 has a length of 16 residues. Just the 48-base CDR3 DNA is kept, in frame starting at base 1. Patients with a history of autoimmune disease or receiving systemic immunosuppression were excluded from the trial. Peripheral blood for TCR sequencing was drawn from every dose cohort at baseline, at cycle 4 day 1 and at cycle 7 day 1. Samples were obtained from an open-label, multicenter, first-in-human phase I dose-escalation trial of ivuxolimab. The trial enrolled adults with locally advanced or metastatic head and neck squamous cell, hepatocellular, melanoma or renal cell carcinoma. CD4+ and CD8+ T cells were sorted separately from peripheral blood before TCR sequencing.

The rearranged chain carries TRBV5-5 and TRBJ2-7; 11 junctional bases match TRBD2. This TCR came from an adult with an advanced solid tumor such as melanoma, head and neck, liver or kidney cancer. Here the sequenced sample was CD4+ or CD8+ T cells sorted from blood, taken in a trial of the OX40 agonist ivuxolimab. This receptor carries the CDR3 CASRLVAGTSGYEQYF. In nucleotides, the sequence is TGTGCCAGCAGGTTGGTCGCCGGGACTAGCGGATACGAGCAGTACTTC.